This TCR beta chain was recorded in a study of metastatic and nonmetastatic thyroid tumors. Study summary: Repertoire data that came from the blood and tumor or nodule tissue of malignant and benign thyroid patients were compared. The study, taken as a whole, reports: In blood and tumor, TCR beta diversity was reportedly significantly higher in malignant thyroid tumors than in benign nodules.

As processed by the authors: Building a distant-metastasis classifier for papillary thyroid cancer drew on CDR3 differences across clinicopathological groups. TCRdb ran MiXCR on the PCR reads. In this record, the V and J calls reflect TCRdb's handling and not the investigators' own analysis. Found here are about 26,000 clones, more than 25% of them singletons; the top ten hold just over 6%. This clone was seen many times. Its antigen is as yet unknown. With a much larger clone just one base away, this may be a read error. Patients were all untreated before their thyroid surgery. From germline, CDR1 is SGHRS and CDR2 YFSETQ. The CDR3 length is 14 residues.

The V and J genes are TRBV5-1 and TRBJ1-2; D may be TRBD1 (6 bases). The receptor was isolated from a female donor with papillary thyroid cancer or a benign thyroid nodule (not recorded which). Some clones in this sample may be carry-over from other donors' samples. Sequencing was performed on blood. This CDR3 is CTSSLGPGEDGHTF. For the CDR3, the DNA is TGCACCAGCAGCTTGGGCCCAGGGGAAGATGGCCACACCTTC.